The source of this T cell receptor beta chain is a study of blood T cell repertoires in COVID-19. This clone was picked up a small number of times. Method: immunoSEQ multiplex PCR; TCRdb's copy keeps in-frame clones and lacks some. The table lists about 170,000 clones, approximately 83% of them singletons. The CDR3 has 14 amino acids. Unmatched junction bases numbered 8, after V lost 3 bases and J lost 9 bases. Per germline, CDR1 SQVTM and CDR2 ANQGSEA. The chain couples TRBV29-1 to TRBJ2-1; TRBD2 aligns across 10 bases. The clonotype originates from a man between 65 and 85 years old with active or convalescent COVID-19. The sequencing sample was made of peripheral blood. The CDR3 loop is CSVDASGSLFEQFF. CDR3 DNA: TGCAGCGTTGACGCTAGCGGGAGCTTATTTGAGCAGTTCTTC.